The clone carrying this T cell receptor beta chain was detected only once. Its antigen is still unknown. The CDR3 consists of 15 residues. J gave up 4 bases and V 4 bases, and 8 bases lay outside the gene matches. Germline V gene data show CDR1 as SEHNR and CDR2 as FQNEAQ (reference sequence). The source of the sample is a study of T cell responses to AZD1222 COVID-19 vaccine. Findings and caveats of the study: The donors showed a predominance of white British ancestry and of females, with possible underestimation of clonal diversity. Recipients of AZD1222 seropositive at baseline numbered only six or seven.

Clones were sequenced by immunoSEQ multiplex PCR, and TCRdb holds only the in-frame ones, with some missing. The repertoire holds tens of thousands of clones, with just over 90% as singletons. This sample comprised peripheral blood, obtained 28 days after the second dose of the MenACWY control vaccine. This receptor was taken from an adult who received the MenACWY meningococcal vaccine as a control. V gene TRBV7-9 combines with J gene TRBJ2-3, with 7 nucleotides matching TRBD2. The CDR3 here is CASSSPRGESDTQYF. The DNA for the CDR3 is TGTGCCAGCAGCTCACCCCGGGGGGAGTCAGATACGCAGTATTTT.